Listed below are T cell receptor beta chains from one sample, sequenced in a study of T cell responses to AZD1222 COVID-19 vaccine. Here immunoSEQ multiplex PCR was the method, and the copy in TCRdb shows in-frame clones only, minus some. Of about 150,000 clones listed, about 83% are singletons. The sample was peripheral blood, taken 28 days after the second AZD1222 dose. These receptors came from an adult who received the AZD1222 COVID-19 vaccine. Both conserved end residues are part of each CDR3. D genes are given only for firm matches. Not all rows give a size; the values are once, few, many and, for expanded clones, a class.

v_call: TRBV12-5; j_call: TRBJ2-2; clone_size: -; d_call: TRBD2; cdr3_nt: TGTGCTAGTGGTTTGGTACTAGCGGGGGGGCCCGGGGAGCTGTTTTTT; cdr3_aa: CASGLVLAGGPGELFF
v_call: TRBV15; j_call: TRBJ2-4; clone_size: -; d_call: -; cdr3_nt: TGTGCCACCAGCAGAGTAATGAACATCCAGTACTTC; cdr3_aa: CATSRVMNIQYF
v_call: TRBV6-6; j_call: TRBJ1-2; clone_size: -; d_call: -; cdr3_nt: TGTGCCAGCAGTTACTCAGAGGTCACCTTCTATGGCTACACCTTC; cdr3_aa: CASSYSEVTFYGYTF
v_call: TRBV11-2; j_call: TRBJ1-2; clone_size: -; d_call: -; cdr3_nt: TGTGCCAGCAGCCCGGGAAGGGGATCGTATGGCTACACCTTC; cdr3_aa: CASSPGRGSYGYTF
v_call: TRBV5-1; j_call: TRBJ1-1; clone_size: -; d_call: -; cdr3_nt: TGCGCCAGCAGGTACGGCAGGAACACTGAAGCTTTCTTT; cdr3_aa: CASRYGRNTEAFF
v_call: TRBV7-6; j_call: TRBJ1-5; clone_size: -; d_call: -; cdr3_nt: TGTGCCAGCAGCCCGGGGTGGCGCAATCAGCCCCAGCATTTT; cdr3_aa: CASSPGWRNQPQHF
v_call: TRBV12-3/TRBV12-4; j_call: TRBJ2-5; clone_size: -; d_call: -; cdr3_nt: TGTGCCAGCAGCCCGGATGGAGAGACCCAGTACTTC; cdr3_aa: CASSPDGETQYF
v_call: TRBV5-5; j_call: TRBJ1-2; clone_size: -; d_call: TRBD1; cdr3_nt: TGTGCCAGCAGCAAGCCAGGGGGCGCGGTGGAGGGCTACACCTTC; cdr3_aa: CASSKPGGAVEGYTF
v_call: TRBV6-1; j_call: TRBJ2-1; clone_size: -; d_call: TRBD2; cdr3_nt: TGTGCCAGCAGTGGAGGGACTAGCGGGCCGACGTACAATGAGCAGTTCTTC; cdr3_aa: CASSGGTSGPTYNEQFF
v_call: TRBV2; j_call: TRBJ1-2; clone_size: -; d_call: -; cdr3_nt: TGTGCCAGCAGTGAAGCGTCGGACCCTCGGGGCTACACCTTC; cdr3_aa: CASSEASDPRGYTF
v_call: TRBV27; j_call: TRBJ2-7; clone_size: -; d_call: TRBD1; cdr3_nt: TGTGCCAGCAGTCTATTAATCGGGACAGGAACCTACGAGCAGTACTTC; cdr3_aa: CASSLLIGTGTYEQYF
v_call: TRBV6-5; j_call: TRBJ1-2; clone_size: -; d_call: -; cdr3_nt: TGTGCCAGCAGTTACTCAGGGGGTTCTGGCTACACCTTC; cdr3_aa: CASSYSGGSGYTF
v_call: TRBV7-4; j_call: TRBJ1-5; clone_size: -; d_call: -; cdr3_nt: TGTGCCAGCAGCCTAGCCCCGACCATAGGCAATCAGCCCCAGCATTTT; cdr3_aa: CASSLAPTIGNQPQHF
v_call: TRBV9; j_call: TRBJ1-2; clone_size: -; d_call: -; cdr3_nt: TGTGCCAGCAGCGCTGTACGAACTGCCTATGGCTACACCTTC; cdr3_aa: CASSAVRTAYGYTF
v_call: TRBV4-1; j_call: TRBJ2-3; clone_size: once; d_call: -; cdr3_nt: TGCGCCAGCAGCCAAAACCGACTAGTTCCGTCAGATACGCAGTATTTT; cdr3_aa: CASSQNRLVPSDTQYF
v_call: TRBV6-5; j_call: TRBJ1-1; clone_size: -; d_call: TRBD1; cdr3_nt: TGTGCCAGCAGCAGGGGGCTGGGCACTGAAGCTTTCTTT; cdr3_aa: CASSRGLGTEAFF
v_call: TRBV18; j_call: TRBJ1-1; clone_size: -; d_call: -; cdr3_nt: TGTGCCAGCTCACCCCCTGCGGGGGGGGGACGCACTGAAGCTTTCTTT; cdr3_aa: CASSPPAGGGRTEAFF
v_call: TRBV3-1/TRBV3-2; j_call: TRBJ1-1; clone_size: -; d_call: -; cdr3_nt: TGTGCCAGCAGCCACAGGACTTTTACTGAAGCTTTCTTT; cdr3_aa: CASSHRTFTEAFF
v_call: TRBV6-2/TRBV6-3; j_call: TRBJ1-1; clone_size: once; d_call: TRBD1; cdr3_nt: TGTGCCAGCAGTTTTTACGACAGGGACCCTTTCTTT; cdr3_aa: CASSFYDRDPFF
v_call: TRBV19; j_call: TRBJ1-6; clone_size: -; d_call: -; cdr3_nt: TGTGCCAGTAGTTTTGGGAGCTCCTATAATTCACCCCTCCACTTT; cdr3_aa: CASSFGSSYNSPLHF
v_call: TRBV9; j_call: TRBJ1-4; clone_size: -; d_call: -; cdr3_nt: TGTGCCAGCAGCGTAGGGATGGGGACAACTAATGAAAAACTGTTTTTT; cdr3_aa: CASSVGMGTTNEKLFF
v_call: TRBV13; j_call: TRBJ2-2; clone_size: -; d_call: -; cdr3_nt: TGTGCCAGCAGCCGAAATAGAAGGGCCACCGGGGAGCTGTTTTTT; cdr3_aa: CASSRNRRATGELFF
v_call: TRBV11-3; j_call: TRBJ2-5; clone_size: few; d_call: -; cdr3_nt: TGTGCCAGCAGCCCTGGGGGCGCGGGAGAGACCCAGTACTTC; cdr3_aa: CASSPGGAGETQYF
v_call: TRBV6-5; j_call: TRBJ1-1; clone_size: -; d_call: TRBD1; cdr3_nt: TGTGCCAGCAGAGGGACAGGGTATTCCACTGAAGCTTTCTTT; cdr3_aa: CASRGTGYSTEAFF
v_call: TRBV5-1; j_call: TRBJ1-2; clone_size: -; d_call: -; cdr3_nt: TGCGCCAGCAGCTTGGCCCAATCAGGGTACGGCTACACCTTC; cdr3_aa: CASSLAQSGYGYTF
v_call: TRBV5-4; j_call: TRBJ2-5; clone_size: -; d_call: TRBD2; cdr3_nt: TGTGCCAGCAGCTCGGCGGGGGGTTCCCAAGAGACCCAGTACTTC; cdr3_aa: CASSSAGGSQETQYF
v_call: TRBV10-3; j_call: TRBJ2-6; clone_size: -; d_call: TRBD1; cdr3_nt: TGTGCCATGGGACAGGGGGCAACGGGCGGGGCCAACGTCCTGACTTTC; cdr3_aa: CAMGQGATGGANVLTF
v_call: TRBV7-9; j_call: TRBJ1-4; clone_size: few; d_call: -; cdr3_nt: TGTGCCAGCAGCTTAGGGTACGGGACTCAATTTGAAAAACTGTTTTTT; cdr3_aa: CASSLGYGTQFEKLFF
v_call: TRBV19; j_call: TRBJ1-1; clone_size: -; d_call: -; cdr3_nt: TGTGCCAGTACCCTATCGGGGGACACTGAAGCTTTCTTT; cdr3_aa: CASTLSGDTEAFF
v_call: TRBV5-1; j_call: TRBJ2-7; clone_size: -; d_call: TRBD1; cdr3_nt: TGCGCCAGCAGCTTGACCGCAGGGGGCGGATACGAGCAGTACTTC; cdr3_aa: CASSLTAGGGYEQYF
v_call: TRBV6-2/TRBV6-3; j_call: TRBJ2-7; clone_size: few; d_call: TRBD2; cdr3_nt: TGTGCCAGCAGTTGGAAACATGAAGGGTGGCTAGCGGGACAAAGCTCCTACGAGCAGTACTTC; cdr3_aa: CASSWKHEGWLAGQSSYEQYF
v_call: TRBV12-3/TRBV12-4; j_call: TRBJ1-1; clone_size: -; d_call: TRBD1; cdr3_nt: TGTGCCAGCAGTTCCGACAGGGTACCTGAAGCTTTCTTT; cdr3_aa: CASSSDRVPEAFF
v_call: TRBV13; j_call: TRBJ2-1; clone_size: -; d_call: TRBD2; cdr3_nt: TGTGCCAGCAGCAAAGGGACTAGCGGCGAGCAGTTCTTC; cdr3_aa: CASSKGTSGEQFF
v_call: TRBV6-4; j_call: TRBJ1-1; clone_size: -; d_call: -; cdr3_nt: TGTGCCAGCAGATCCGTCCGGGGGGGCACTGAAGCTTTCTTT; cdr3_aa: CASRSVRGGTEAFF
v_call: TRBV7-9; j_call: TRBJ1-6; clone_size: -; d_call: TRBD1; cdr3_nt: TGTGCCAGCATGACAGGGGTTCTATCACCCCTCCACTTT; cdr3_aa: CASMTGVLSPLHF
v_call: TRBV19; j_call: TRBJ2-7; clone_size: -; d_call: -; cdr3_nt: TGTGCCAGTCAGGGCGCGTACGAGCAGTACTTC; cdr3_aa: CASQGAYEQYF
v_call: TRBV5-1; j_call: TRBJ2-1; clone_size: -; d_call: -; cdr3_nt: TGCGCCAGCAGACGAAGCGGCGGGGACTACAATGAGCAGTTCTTC; cdr3_aa: CASRRSGGDYNEQFF
v_call: TRBV6-2/TRBV6-3; j_call: TRBJ1-5; clone_size: -; d_call: -; cdr3_nt: TGTGCCAGCAGTTACGATACGGATCAGCCCCAGCATTTT; cdr3_aa: CASSYDTDQPQHF
v_call: TRBV7-9; j_call: TRBJ1-1; clone_size: -; d_call: -; cdr3_nt: TGTGCCAGCAAACGCGACACAGGGTTTGCAGCTTTCTTT; cdr3_aa: CASKRDTGFAAFF
v_call: TRBV4-3; j_call: TRBJ1-3; clone_size: -; d_call: -; cdr3_nt: TGCGCCAGCAGCCAAGCCAGGGGCTCTGGAAACACCATATATTTT; cdr3_aa: CASSQARGSGNTIYF
v_call: TRBV5-1; j_call: TRBJ1-1; clone_size: -; d_call: -; cdr3_nt: TGCGCCAGCAGCTCCCGAGGGGGTGGGGGCACTGAAGCTTTCTTT; cdr3_aa: CASSSRGGGGTEAFF
v_call: TRBV11-3; j_call: TRBJ2-5; clone_size: -; d_call: TRBD1; cdr3_nt: TGTGCCAGCAGCTTAGGGGGGACAGCGTACCAAGAGACCCAGTACTTC; cdr3_aa: CASSLGGTAYQETQYF
v_call: TRBV4-3; j_call: TRBJ1-6; clone_size: -; d_call: -; cdr3_nt: TGCGCCAGCAGCCAAGATTGGCCAGGGAGAGGGTCACCCCTCCACTTT; cdr3_aa: CASSQDWPGRGSPLHF